The 4 T cell receptor beta chains given below trace back to one sample, sequenced in a study of cytomegalovirus exposure and HLA in healthy donors. In the PCR, 60 Vbeta and 13 Jbeta primers were used. The assay was immunoSEQ multiplex PCR, and TCRdb's table has in-frame clones only and misses some. The sample includes some 120,000 clones, more than 70% of them seen just once. Material: PBMCs. The receptors stem from a human donor in good health.

The chain couples TRBV19 to TRBJ2-1; TRBD1 agrees at 9 bases. This CDR3 has 14 amino acids. Germline V CDR1 and CDR2: LNHDA, SQIVND (reference sequence). V lost 7 bases to trimming and J lost 7 bases; unmatched junction nucleotides: 8. In nucleotides, the CDR3 is TGTGCCAGTACCGGACAGGGGTTAAGTAATGAGCAGTTCTTC. Amino acid sequence: CASTGQGLSNEQFF.

The CDR3 nucleotides are TGCGCCAGCAGCCTTATCGGACAGTACGAGCAGTACTTC. Amino acids: CASSLIGQYEQYF. The V call is TRBV5-1, the J call TRBJ2-7; D is perhaps TRBD1 (6 bases). The CDR3 is 13 residues long. Trimming took off 4 bases at V and 4 bases at J, with 12 bases between the two ends. Germline V gene lookup returns CDR1 SGHRS and CDR2 YFSETQ.

The rearrangement joins TRBV6-1 to TRBJ2-1; 10 bases agree with TRBD2. The CDR3 consists of 14 residues. V dropped 7 bases and J dropped 3; count of bases not matched to a gene: 3. The germline gives CDR1 MNHNS, CDR2 SASEGT. CDR3 sequence: CASTPSGGYNEQFF. CDR3 in DNA: TGTGCCAGCACCCCTAGCGGGGGCTACAATGAGCAGTTCTTC.

The rearrangement joins TRBV5-1 to TRBJ2-7, with D possibly TRBD2 on 6 matching bases. Germline V gene lookup returns CDR1 SGHRS and CDR2 YFSETQ. The CDR3 extends over 17 amino acids. The V and J ends lost 4 bases and 2 bases respectively, with 22 bases between them. CDR3 sequence: CASSPSPSRGGPYEQYF. For the CDR3, the DNA is TGCGCCAGCAGCCCCAGCCCCAGCCGGGGAGGACCCTACGAGCAGTACTTC.